This T cell receptor (beta chain) appears in the sequencing data of a study of response to subunit inactivated influenza vaccine. V dropped 6 bases and J dropped 0 bases, with 9 bases sitting between them. This CDR3 is built from 13 residues. Germline V gene lookup returns CDR1 MNHEY and CDR2 SMNVEV (reference sequence). In this sample, this clonotype turned up many times. Antigen: not known. General study findings and limits: Few new T cells, the authors suggested, are recruited by each seasonal influenza vaccination.

TCRdb independently ran MiXCR on the RT-PCR reads; one entry per CDR3 protein. Of 550,000 to 650,000 distinct CDR3 sequences in the sample, approximately 12% were seen once. The source of this sequence is a man in his forties or fifties who received an inactivated influenza vaccine. The source material was PBMCs from blood, sampled on the day of vaccination. This chain connects TRBV27 to TRBJ2-7; the D is unclear. In DNA form, the CDR3 reads TGTGCCAGCAGCAGACCGGACTCCTACGAGCAGTACTTC. Its protein product is CASSRPDSYEQYF.